Shown below are 6 T cell receptor beta chains from a single sample sequenced in a study of identical twins' blood T cells. TCRdb re-called the 5' RACE reads through MiXCR, storing one row per CDR3 protein. The sample records hundreds of thousands of distinct CDR3 sequences, 28% being singletons. The material sequenced was PBMCs. The receptors here all came from a woman aged 18-55 years in good health.

This clonotype was counted at least ten times. The rearrangement uses TRBV2 and TRBJ1-5, with D perhaps matching TRBD1 (6 bases). Germline CDR1 reads SNHLY; CDR2 reads FYNNEI. The CDR3 length is 14 residues. The V and J ends lost 4 bases and 6 bases respectively, with 13 bases between them. The chain's CDR3 is CASSVGRGGQPQHF. The CDR3 nucleotides read TGTGCCAGCAGTGTGGGCAGGGGTGGTCAGCCCCAGCATTTT.

The sample holds many counts of this clonotype. The chain carries TRBV20-1 and TRBJ1-5; D unclear. The CDR3 runs to 13 residues. CDR1 and CDR2 (germline): DFQATT, SNEGSKA (reference sequence). V was cut by 6 bases and J by 2 bases, with 11 bases left in between. CDR3 in amino acids: CSAYLDGNQPQHF. The CDR3 DNA follows: TGCAGTGCCTATCTTGACGGCAATCAGCCCCAGCATTTT.

The sample holds many counts of this clonotype. The chain joins TRBV5-1 to TRBJ1-1; D call uncertain. With 0 bases removed from V and 2 bases from J, the gap between germline ends came to 5 bases. Germline assignment: CDR1 SGHRS and CDR2 YFSETQ. The CDR3 extends over 13 amino acids. The CDR3 region is CASSLEKNTEAFF. The CDR3 DNA follows: TGCGCCAGCAGCTTGGAGAAAAACACTGAAGCTTTCTTT.

This clonotype was observed a few times. In DNA form, the CDR3 reads TGCAGTGCTCCCTCTAGCGAGGAATTGGCCCAGTACTTC. Translation gives CSAPSSEELAQYF. V gene TRBV20-1 combines with J gene TRBJ2-5, with D perhaps TRBD2 (6 bases). This CDR3 is built from 13 residues. V was cut by 5 bases and J by 9 bases, with 19 bases left in between. Per germline, CDR1 DFQATT and CDR2 SNEGSKA (reference sequence).

The CDR3, as DNA: TGTGCCAGCAGCTTAATAGGGATCGGTTACACTGAAGCTTTCTTT. This codes for CASSLIGIGYTEAFF. This sequence joins TRBV11-2 and TRBJ1-1; D is unresolved. Germline V gene lookup returns CDR1 SGHAT and CDR2 FQNNGV. V was shortened by 2 bases and J by 3 bases, with 13 bases between the two germline ends. This CDR3 comprises 15 residues. Drawing the rest from reference TRBV11-2 and TRBJ1-1, the complete variable domain is EAGVAQSPRYKIIEKRQSVAFWCNPISGHATLYWYQQILGQGPKLLIQFQNNGVVDDSQLPKDRFSAERLKGVDSTLKIQPAKLEDSAVYLCASSLIGIGYTEAFFGQGTRLTVV.

The rearrangement links TRBV14 to TRBJ1-2, with D unclear. V was trimmed by 1 base and J by 1 base, leaving 10 bases between them. The CDR3 consists of 15 residues. Per the germline V gene, CDR1 is SGHDN and CDR2 is FVKESK. CDR3 sequence (DNA): TGTGCCAGCAGCCAAGTAACACTTAGTAACTATGGCTACACCTTC. It encodes CASSQVTLSNYGYTF.